This TCR beta chain was retrieved from a study of T cell changes during pregnancy in multiple sclerosis. Trimming took 5 bases from V and 6 from J, leaving 12 bases between them. The germline V gene has CDR1 SGHTA and CDR2 FQGTGA. The CDR3 has 13 amino acids. Assay used: immunoSEQ multiplex PCR; TCRdb lists only in-frame clones, some missing. Of some 59,000 clones detected, roughly 93% appear once; the ten largest clones hold approximately 1.3%. The origin of this receptor is a female donor with multiple sclerosis, enrolled in a pregnancy study. The sample was peripheral blood, taken in the second trimester of pregnancy. The chain has TRBV7-3 and TRBJ2-3, with TRBD2 as a possible D gene (5 bases). The CDR3 DNA reads as TGTGCCAGCAGCGAAGGCCCGGGGGATACGCAGTATTTT. Protein sequence: CASSEGPGDTQYF.